The next 30 T cell receptor beta chains were all read from a single sample in a study of OX40 agonist ivuxolimab in advanced cancers. Profiled with immunoSEQ multiplex PCR; TCRdb holds only in-frame clones, not every one. The sample comprises more than 100,000 clones, approximately 90% of which are singletons, and 0.55% rests with the top ten. Sequenced material: CD4+ or CD8+ T cells sorted from blood, taken in a trial of the OX40 agonist ivuxolimab. These receptors all stem from an adult with an advanced solid tumor such as melanoma, head and neck, liver or kidney cancer.

This clone was recorded only once. This sequence joins TRBV28 and TRBJ2-7, with D possibly matching TRBD1 (5 bases). V gave up 4 bases and J gave up 6 bases, with 10 bases separating them. Germline V gene lookup returns CDR1 MDHEN and CDR2 SYDVKM. The CDR3 runs 12 residues. The CDR3 spells CASSSGISEQYF. In DNA form, the CDR3 reads TGTGCCAGCAGTTCAGGGATCAGCGAGCAGTACTTC.

The chain employs TRBV28 and TRBJ2-4; the D is unclear. The V end lost 10 bases, the J end lost 1 base, and 11 bases lay between the germline ends. This CDR3 is built from 13 residues. In germline, CDR1 is MDHEN, CDR2 SYDVKM. The DNA of the CDR3 is TGTGCCACCAGGCTGGGGGCCAAAAACATTCAGTACTTC. This codes for CATRLGAKNIQYF.

The V gene is TRBV28, the J gene TRBJ1-2; weak D call: TRBD1 (5 bases). The CDR3 is 12 amino acids. V lost 7 bases to trimming and J lost 2 bases, with 8 bases between them. CDR1 and CDR2 from the germline V gene are MDHEN and SYDVKM. DNA for the CDR3: TGTGCCAGCATAGGGGAGAACTATGGCTACACCTTC. Encoded protein: CASIGENYGYTF.

The chain links TRBV6-5 to TRBJ1-4; possibly TRBD1 for D (5 bases). The CDR3 is made up of 12 amino acids. Germline lookup yields CDR1 MNHEY and CDR2 SVGAGI. Trimming removed 9 bases at V and 8 bases at J, with 13 bases between. In nucleotides, the CDR3 is TGTGCCAGTCGACAGCGGGGGGAAAAACTGTTTTTT. It specifies CASRQRGEKLFF.

This chain links TRBV15 with TRBJ1-4; 9 bases are shared with TRBD1. V lost 0 bases, J lost 7 bases, and 9 bases stayed unmatched. CDR1 and CDR2 (germline): LNHNV, YYDKDF (reference sequence). The CDR3 covers 17 residues. CDR3: CATSRDPQGQGSEKLFF. CDR3 DNA: TGTGCCACCAGCAGAGATCCCCAAGGACAGGGGTCTGAAAAACTGTTTTTT. The whole variable domain, remainder taken from reference TRBV15 and TRBJ1-4, is DAMVIQNPRYQVTQFGKPVTLSCSQTLNHNVMYWYQQKSSQAPKLLFHYYDKDFNNEADTPDNFQSRRPNTSFCFLDIRSPGLGDTAMYLCATSRDPQGQGSEKLFFGSGTQLSVL.

The chain carries TRBV4-3 and TRBJ2-7, with D maybe TRBD1 (5 bases). CDR3 length: 17 residues. Germline V gene lookup returns CDR1 LGHNA and CDR2 YSLEER. With 0 bases removed from V and 0 bases from J, the gap between germline ends came to 15 bases. This chain's CDR3 is CASSQDWAGLSSYEQYF. The CDR3 bases are TGCGCCAGCAGCCAAGACTGGGCAGGGTTGAGCTCCTACGAGCAGTACTTC.

The J gene is TRBJ1-3, the V gene TRBV2; TRBD1 matches 7 bases. The CDR3 runs 14 residues. Trimming cost V 6 bases and J 2 bases; bases outside gene matches: 4. In germline, CDR1 is SNHLY, CDR2 FYNNEI. The CDR3 is CASRPGTAGNTIYF. The CDR3 DNA reads as TGTGCCAGCAGACCCGGGACAGCTGGAAACACCATATATTTT.

The V gene is TRBV7-9, the J gene TRBJ1-6; no firm D call. The germline gives CDR1 SEHNR, CDR2 FQNEAQ (reference sequence). The CDR3 extends over 12 amino acids. Trimming left V 5 bases short and J 7 bases short, with 6 bases between. CDR3 protein: CASSIENSPLHF. In DNA, the CDR3 is TGTGCCAGCAGCATTGAGAATTCACCCCTCCACTTT.

CDR3 coding DNA: TGTGCCAGCAGTCCCACCCCCGACAGGGGCTACGAGCAGTACTTC. Amino acids: CASSPTPDRGYEQYF. This sequence joins TRBV7-8 and TRBJ2-7, with 8 nucleotides matching TRBD1. With 6 bases clipped from V and 3 bases from J, the junction kept 10 bases outside the gene matches. The CDR3 contains 15 residues. Germline V gene lookup returns CDR1 SGHVS and CDR2 FQNEAQ.

V and J are TRBV6-5 and TRBJ1-3, with D perhaps matching TRBD1 (5 bases). The V gene's germline CDR1 is MNHEY and CDR2 SVGAGI. The CDR3 is 15 residues long. V dropped 2 bases and J dropped 2 bases, with 10 bases sitting between them. The CDR3 loop reads CASSYGEGTGNTIYF. The CDR3 bases are TGTGCCAGCAGTTACGGGGAGGGGACTGGAAACACCATATATTTT.

This chain uses TRBV5-1 with TRBJ2-7; D unclear. CDR3 length: 14 amino acids. With 4 bases removed from V and 4 bases from J, the gap between germline ends came to 15 bases. Germline CDR1 and CDR2: SGHRS and YFSETQ. Here the CDR3 reads CASSASLGDYEQYF. The CDR3 DNA follows: TGCGCCAGCAGCGCGAGTTTGGGTGATTACGAGCAGTACTTC.

To note about this clone: Other DNA sequences in the same sample also yield this CDR3. The chain couples TRBV28 to TRBJ1-2; D gene ambiguous. The CDR3 has 12 amino acids. Between the trimmed V and J ends, which lost 4 bases and 4 bases, there was a span of 7 bases. The germline gives CDR1 MDHEN, CDR2 SYDVKM. CDR3 nucleotide sequence: TGTGCCAGCAGTTCTCGGACCTATGGCTACACCTTC. Its translation is CASSSRTYGYTF.

Concerning this clone itself: Other nucleotide sequences from this sample produce the same CDR3. V usage is TRBV27 and J usage is TRBJ2-7, with TRBD1 matching 10 bases. Unmatched junction bases numbered 1, after V lost 5 bases and J lost 3 bases. Looked up from germline, CDR1 is MNHEY and CDR2 is SMNVEV (reference sequence). The CDR3 consists of 13 residues. CDR3 protein: CASSRTGGYEQYF. The DNA for the CDR3 is TGTGCCAGCAGTCGGACAGGGGGCTACGAGCAGTACTTC.

This chain links TRBV14 with TRBJ2-6, with unresolved D. Looked up from germline, CDR1 is SGHDN and CDR2 is FVKESK. The ends were cut back, 6 bases at V and 1 base at J, with 7 bases in the middle. The CDR3 is 14 amino acids. CDR3 bases: TGTGCCAGCAGTCCCCAGTCTGGGGCCAACGTCCTGACTTTC. Amino acids: CASSPQSGANVLTF.

The J gene is TRBJ2-7, the V gene TRBV6-5, with 7 positions matching TRBD2. Per germline, CDR1 MNHEY and CDR2 SVGAGI. CDR3 size: 15 residues. The junction had 12 bases not matched to a gene; V was cut back by 5 bases and J by 5 bases. The CDR3: CASSPLGLVWNEQYF. The CDR3 bases are TGTGCCAGCAGTCCCCTCGGACTAGTGTGGAACGAGCAGTACTTC.

In this sample, this clone turned up once. The rearrangement joins TRBV5-1 to TRBJ1-2; no firm D call. CDR3 size: 13 residues. CDR1 SGHRS and CDR2 YFSETQ come from the germline V gene. Deletions cut 3 bases from V and 9 bases from J, with 15 bases between. The CDR3 DNA is TGCGCCAGCAGCTCTCTGGGTCTTGAGCGCTACACCTTC. It encodes CASSSLGLERYTF.

V and J are TRBV27 and TRBJ2-3, with 8 bases identical to TRBD2. CDR1 is MNHEY, CDR2 SMNVEV, per germline (reference sequence). The junction had 5 bases not matched to a gene; V was cut back by 3 bases and J by 3 bases. The CDR3 has 15 amino acids. DNA of the CDR3: TGTGCCAGCAGTTTTAGCGGGGATGGGACAGATACGCAGTATTTT. It is translated as CASSFSGDGTDTQYF.

This clone showed up just once. The CDR3 sequence: CASSIASGTWNTGELFF. Here the CDR3 DNA reads TGTGCCAGTAGTATAGCCAGCGGGACATGGAACACCGGGGAGCTGTTTTTT. The rearrangement uses TRBV19 and TRBJ2-2, with D possibly being TRBD2 (7 bases). The CDR3 spans 17 residues. V was pared by 1 base and J by 1 base, with 13 bases between. The germline V gene has CDR1 LNHDA and CDR2 SQIVND (reference sequence).

The genes are TRBV25-1 and TRBJ2-7; D call uncertain. V was pared by 2 bases and J by 8 bases, with 16 bases between. The V gene's germline CDR1 is MGHDK and CDR2 SYGVNS. The CDR3 has 14 amino acids. Written as DNA, the CDR3 is TGTGCCAGCAGTGAAAAGGAAGGAGCCAGGAAGCAGTACTTC. Translation gives CASSEKEGARKQYF.

The CDR3: CASSADGGVTPLHF. CDR3 sequence (DNA): TGTGCCAGCAGCGCAGACGGAGGGGTTACACCCCTCCACTTT. The genes are TRBV9 and TRBJ1-6; tentatively, D is TRBD1 (5 bases). With 3 bases removed from V and 11 bases from J, the gap between germline ends came to 15 bases. The CDR3 loop spans 14 amino acids. Germline values: CDR1 SGDLS, CDR2 YYNGEE.

V is TRBV2 and J is TRBJ1-1, with D hard to call. CDR1 and CDR2 from the germline V gene are SNHLY and FYNNEI. The CDR3 is 13 amino acids. Between the trimmed V and J ends, which lost 4 bases and 1 base, there was a span of 7 bases. The CDR3 region is CASSVGENTEAFF. The CDR3 DNA follows: TGTGCCAGCAGTGTGGGCGAGAACACTGAAGCTTTCTTT.

The chain is built from TRBV29-1 and TRBJ2-1, with 9 positions matching TRBD2. Per the germline V gene, CDR1 is SQVTM and CDR2 is ANQGSEA. V trimming: 2 bases; J trimming: 3 bases; junction bases outside the gene matches: 23. The CDR3 is 21 amino acids. The CDR3 DNA follows: TGCAGCGTTGAAATGCCCATCCATCAGGGACTAGCCCCACAGAACTACAATGAGCAGTTCTTC. It translates to CSVEMPIHQGLAPQNYNEQFF.

This sequence joins TRBV28 and TRBJ1-2; D is perhaps TRBD1 (5 bases). The CDR3 totals 13 residues. Per germline, CDR1 MDHEN and CDR2 SYDVKM. With 7 bases removed from V and 4 bases from J, the gap between germline ends came to 13 bases. CDR3 sequence (DNA): TGTGCCAGCAAGATCTTCGGGGGCTATGGCTACACCTTC. Its translation is CASKIFGGYGYTF.

This clone was picked up one time. J is TRBJ1-2 and V is TRBV28; TRBD1 is a possible D gene (6 bases). CDR1 and CDR2 from the germline V gene are MDHEN and SYDVKM. The CDR3 is 17 residues long. Trimming left V 6 bases short and J 0 bases short, with 20 bases between. As DNA, the CDR3 is TGTGCCAGCAGCTCCTCGGGCAGTGGGGGCGCTAACTATGGCTACACCTTC. Translation gives CASSSSGSGGANYGYTF.

The J gene is TRBJ2-7, the V gene TRBV28, with a possible D match to TRBD2 (7 bases). CDR1 and CDR2 from the germline V gene are MDHEN and SYDVKM. Trimming left V 9 bases short and J 0 bases short, with 15 bases between. CDR3 size: 14 residues. CDR3 residues: CASDGGATSYEQYF. The CDR3, as DNA: TGTGCCAGTGATGGGGGGGCCACCTCCTACGAGCAGTACTTC. Combining the CDR3 with reference TRBV28 and TRBJ2-7 gives the whole variable domain DVKVTQSSRYLVKRTGEKVFLECVQDMDHENMFWYRQDPGLGLRLIYFSYDVKMKEKGDIPEGYSVSREKKERFSLILESASTNQTSMYLCASDGGATSYEQYFGPGTRLTVT.

This rearrangement joins TRBV27 to TRBJ2-7; D is uncertain. The germline V gene encodes CDR1 MNHEY and CDR2 SMNVEV (reference sequence). V was shortened by 4 bases and J by 4 bases, with 8 bases between the two germline ends. This CDR3 is 12 amino acids long. The CDR3 bases are TGTGCCAGCAGTTCCTCTGCATACGAGCAGTACTTC. Its protein product is CASSSSAYEQYF.

The chain employs TRBV2 and TRBJ2-2; 9 bases agree with TRBD2. Germline V lookup: CDR1 SNHLY, CDR2 FYNNEI. CDR3 length: 14 amino acids. V lost 7 bases, J lost 3 bases, and 3 bases stayed unmatched. The CDR3, as DNA: TGTGCCAGCAAACAGCGGGGGGACACCGGGGAGCTGTTTTTT. Protein: CASKQRGDTGELFF.

The chain carries TRBV28 and TRBJ1-3; D not resolved. The CDR3 is 13 amino acids. V lost 7 bases and J 8 bases, leaving 15 bases between the germline ends. Per germline, CDR1 MDHEN and CDR2 SYDVKM. CDR3 amino acids: CASNGPSFDTIYF. As DNA, the CDR3 is TGTGCCAGCAATGGACCGAGTTTTGACACCATATATTTT.

V is TRBV9 and J is TRBJ2-1; D may be TRBD1 or TRBD2 (5 bases each). Between the trimmed V and J ends, which lost 4 bases and 15 bases, there was a span of 20 bases. The CDR3 runs 13 residues. The germline CDR1 and CDR2 sequences are SGDLS and YYNGEE. This CDR3 is CASSSLGASPPFF. The CDR3 DNA reads TGTGCCAGCAGCTCCCTCGGGGCCAGCCCCCCGTTCTTC.

The rearrangement joins TRBV28 to TRBJ1-1, with D unclear. V lost 8 bases to trimming and J lost 0 bases, with 16 bases between them. CDR3 size: 15 residues. Germline lookup yields CDR1 MDHEN and CDR2 SYDVKM. The CDR3 is CASPAPGKLNTEAFF. The CDR3 DNA sequence: TGTGCCAGCCCCGCCCCCGGGAAGTTGAACACTGAAGCTTTCTTT. The full variable domain, completed using reference TRBV28 and TRBJ1-1, is DVKVTQSSRYLVKRTGEKVFLECVQDMDHENMFWYRQDPGLGLRLIYFSYDVKMKEKGDIPEGYSVSREKKERFSLILESASTNQTSMYLCASPAPGKLNTEAFFGQGTRLTVV.